These 3 T cell receptor beta chains originate from one sample sequenced in a study of blood T cell repertoires in COVID-19. Sequencing was performed with immunoSEQ multiplex PCR; in TCRdb, only in-frame clones are kept and a portion is missing. The data hold some 130,000 clones, with roughly 86% observed a single time. The sequencing sample was made of peripheral blood. The source is a woman in her fifties or sixties with acute or convalescent COVID-19.

The rearrangement links TRBV7-8 to TRBJ1-3; D gene unclear. This CDR3 is built from 14 residues. V was pared by 5 bases and J by 1 base, with 9 bases between. Germline CDR1 is SGHVS and CDR2 is FQNEAQ. This CDR3 is CASSERPSGNTIYF. DNA for the CDR3: TGTGCCAGCAGCGAGCGCCCTTCTGGAAACACCATATATTTT. Full variable domain (rest looked up from reference TRBV7-8 and TRBJ1-3): GAGVSQSPRYKVAKRGQDVALRCDPISGHVSLFWYQQALGQGPEFLTYFQNEAQLDKSGLPSDRFFAERPEGSVSTLKIQRTQQEDSAVYLCASSERPSGNTIYFGEGSWLTVV.

This clone showed up just once. A junction end diverges from the germline sequence, so it may reflect a read error. This sample includes further DNA sequences coding for the same CDR3. The J gene is TRBJ1-1, the V gene TRBV6-5; 8 nucleotides align to TRBD1. The length of the CDR3 is 15 residues. CDR1 is MNHEY and CDR2 is SVGAGI in the germline V gene. CDR3 residues: CASSYVPGGRTEAFF. The CDR3 DNA reads TGCGCCAGCAGCTACGTTCCAGGGGGCCGAACTGAAGCTTTCTTT.

The V gene is TRBV19, the J gene TRBJ2-5; 12 nucleotides line up with TRBD2. CDR1 is LNHDA and CDR2 is SQIVND in the germline V gene (reference sequence). Losses at the gene ends were 4 bases for V and 3 bases for J; bases not matched to a gene: 6. This CDR3 region has 16 residues. CDR3 amino acids: CASSKVLAGGKETQYF. The CDR3 DNA sequence: TGTGCCAGTAGTAAGGTACTAGCGGGAGGCAAAGAGACCCAGTACTTC.